The clone carrying this T cell receptor (beta chain) has a count of ten or more. Individual cDNA molecules received unique molecular identifiers. In TCRdb, the 5' RACE reads were re-called with MiXCR into one record per CDR3 protein. The repertoire holds about 44,000 distinct CDR3 sequences, with 5.5% to 6.5% as singletons. The data belong to a study of early T cells in non-severe SARS-CoV-2 infection. The TCR sequence derives from an adult who was a healthcare worker with PCR-confirmed SARS-CoV-2 infection or an uninfected control (not recorded which). The source material was whole blood.

CDR3 loop: CASAEGRGRRTEAFF. CDR3 coding DNA: TGTGCCAGCGCTGAAGGCAGGGGGCGTCGGACTGAAGCTTTCTTT. The V and J genes are TRBV12-3 or TRBV12-4 and TRBJ1-1, with TRBD1 identical over 8 bases. This CDR3 has 15 residues. J lost 5 bases, V lost 8 bases, and 13 bases had no gene match.